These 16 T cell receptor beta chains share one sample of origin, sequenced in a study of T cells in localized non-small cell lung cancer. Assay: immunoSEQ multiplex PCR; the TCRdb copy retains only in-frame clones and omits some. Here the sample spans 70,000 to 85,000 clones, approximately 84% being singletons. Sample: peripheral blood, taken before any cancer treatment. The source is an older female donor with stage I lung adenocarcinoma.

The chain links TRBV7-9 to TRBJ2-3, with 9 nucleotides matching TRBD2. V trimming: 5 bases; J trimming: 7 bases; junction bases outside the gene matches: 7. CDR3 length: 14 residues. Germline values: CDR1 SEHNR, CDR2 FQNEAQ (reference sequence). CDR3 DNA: TGTGCCAGCAGCGTGGGGCTAGCGGGACATACGCAGTATTTT. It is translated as CASSVGLAGHTQYF.

The CDR3 reads CASSIVRGLRGNQPQHF. In DNA, the CDR3 is TGTGCCAGTAGTATAGTTCGGGGTTTGAGGGGCAATCAGCCCCAGCATTTT. The V call is TRBV19, the J call TRBJ1-5; D unresolved. This CDR3 region has 17 residues. Trimming removed 1 base from V and 2 bases from J, with 15 bases in between. Germline CDR1 and CDR2: LNHDA and SQIVND (reference sequence).

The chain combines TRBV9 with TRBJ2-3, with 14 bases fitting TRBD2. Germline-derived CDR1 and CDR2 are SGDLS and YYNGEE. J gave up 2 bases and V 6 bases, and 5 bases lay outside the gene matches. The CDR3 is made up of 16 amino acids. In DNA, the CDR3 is TGTGCCAGCACCCGGGGACTAGCGGGGGTCACAGATACGCAGTATTTT. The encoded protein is CASTRGLAGVTDTQYF. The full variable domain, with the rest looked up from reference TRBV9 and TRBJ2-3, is DSGVTQTPKHLITATGQRVTLRCSPRSGDLSVYWYQQSLDQGLQFLIQYYNGEERAKGNILERFSAQQFPDLHSELNLSSLELGDSALYFCASTRGLAGVTDTQYFGPGTRLTVL.

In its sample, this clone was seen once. CDR3 sequence reads: CASSYPQGYEKLFF. The CDR3 region has the DNA TGTGCCAGCAGTTACCCTCAGGGGTATGAAAAACTGTTTTTT. The chain uses TRBV28 and TRBJ1-4; maybe TRBD1 (6 bases). V was shortened by 4 bases and J by 6 bases, with 12 bases between the two germline ends. Germline loops: CDR1 MDHEN, CDR2 SYDVKM. CDR3 length equals 14 residues. The full variable domain, rest sourced from reference TRBV28 and TRBJ1-4, is DVKVTQSSRYLVKRTGEKVFLECVQDMDHENMFWYRQDPGLGLRLIYFSYDVKMKEKGDIPEGYSVSREKKERFSLILESASTNQTSMYLCASSYPQGYEKLFFGSGTQLSVL.

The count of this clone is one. The DNA for the CDR3 is TGCGCCAGCAGCCGCTTAGTGGGGCAGGGGGCAGATACGCAGTATTTT. This codes for CASSRLVGQGADTQYF. The V and J genes are TRBV4-1 and TRBJ2-3; TRBD1 agrees at 7 bases. There are 16 residues in the CDR3. In germline, CDR1 is MGHRA, CDR2 YSYEKL. J was trimmed by 4 bases and V by 4 bases; bases with no gene match: 11.

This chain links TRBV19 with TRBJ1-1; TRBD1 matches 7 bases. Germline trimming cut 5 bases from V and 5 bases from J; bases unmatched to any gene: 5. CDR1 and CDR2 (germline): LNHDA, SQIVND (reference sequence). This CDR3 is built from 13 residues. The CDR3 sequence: CASSPDRWTEAFF. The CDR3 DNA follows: TGTGCCAGTAGTCCGGACAGGTGGACTGAAGCTTTCTTT.

The CDR3 bases are TGTGCCAGCAGTGAAAGGTGGGAAGACCAGCCCCAGCATTTT. Encoded protein: CASSERWEDQPQHF. This chain joins TRBV2 and TRBJ1-5; D gene unclear. There are 14 residues in the CDR3. The V end lost 2 bases, the J end lost 7 bases, and 12 bases lay between the germline ends. Per the germline V gene, CDR1 is SNHLY and CDR2 is FYNNEI.

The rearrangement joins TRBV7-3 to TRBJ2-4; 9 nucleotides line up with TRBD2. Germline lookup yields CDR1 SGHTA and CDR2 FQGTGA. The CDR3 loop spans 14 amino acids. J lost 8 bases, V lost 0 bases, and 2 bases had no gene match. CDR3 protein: CASSLTGTSHIQYF. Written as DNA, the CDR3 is TGTGCCAGCAGCTTAACTGGGACTAGCCACATTCAGTACTTC.

The chain's CDR3 is CASRGDATNEKLFF. CDR3 bases: TGTGCCAGCAGGGGAGACGCAACTAATGAAAAACTGTTTTTT. V is TRBV13 and J is TRBJ1-4; D remains ambiguous. Germline V gives CDR1 PRHDT, CDR2 FYEKMQ (reference sequence). The length of the CDR3 is 14 residues. The V and J ends lost 6 bases and 0 bases respectively, with 8 bases between them.

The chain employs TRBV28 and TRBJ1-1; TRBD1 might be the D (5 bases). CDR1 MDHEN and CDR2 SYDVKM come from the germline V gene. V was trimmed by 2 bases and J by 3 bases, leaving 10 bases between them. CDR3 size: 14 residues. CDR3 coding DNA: TGTGCCAGCAGTTTAACGACAGAGTACACTGAAGCTTTCTTT. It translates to CASSLTTEYTEAFF.

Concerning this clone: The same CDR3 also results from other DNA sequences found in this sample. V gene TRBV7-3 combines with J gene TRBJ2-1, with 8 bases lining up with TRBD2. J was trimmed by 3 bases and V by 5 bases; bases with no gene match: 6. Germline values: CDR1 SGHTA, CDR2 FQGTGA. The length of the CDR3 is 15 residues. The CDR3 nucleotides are TGTGCCAGCAGCCGCACTAGCGGAGTCTACAATGAGCAGTTCTTC. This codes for CASSRTSGVYNEQFF.

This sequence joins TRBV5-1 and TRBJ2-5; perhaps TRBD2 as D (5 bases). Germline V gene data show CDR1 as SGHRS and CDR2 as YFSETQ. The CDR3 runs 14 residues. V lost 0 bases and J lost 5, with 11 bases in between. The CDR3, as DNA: TGCGCCAGCAGCTTGGTAGGAGGAAGCGAGACCCAGTACTTC. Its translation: CASSLVGGSETQYF.

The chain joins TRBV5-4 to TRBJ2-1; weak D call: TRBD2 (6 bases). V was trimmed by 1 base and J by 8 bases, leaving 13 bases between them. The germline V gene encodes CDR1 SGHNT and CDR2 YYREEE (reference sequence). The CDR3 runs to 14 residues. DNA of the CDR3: TGTGCCAGCAGCTTGAGGGAGGTGCCCTATGAGCAGTTCTTC. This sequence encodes CASSLREVPYEQFF.

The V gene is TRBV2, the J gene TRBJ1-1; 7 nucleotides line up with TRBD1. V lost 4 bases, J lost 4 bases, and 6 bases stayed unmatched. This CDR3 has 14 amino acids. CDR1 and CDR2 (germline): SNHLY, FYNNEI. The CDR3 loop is CASSGQGAGTEAFF. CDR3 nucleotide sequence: TGTGCCAGCAGTGGACAGGGTGCCGGCACTGAAGCTTTCTTT.

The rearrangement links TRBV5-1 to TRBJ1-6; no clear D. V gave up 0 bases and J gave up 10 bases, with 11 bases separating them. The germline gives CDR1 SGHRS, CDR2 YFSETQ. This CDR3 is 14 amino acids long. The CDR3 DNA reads TGCGCCAGCAGCTTGGACAGTTTGAGCTCACCCCTCCACTTT. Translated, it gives CASSLDSLSSPLHF.

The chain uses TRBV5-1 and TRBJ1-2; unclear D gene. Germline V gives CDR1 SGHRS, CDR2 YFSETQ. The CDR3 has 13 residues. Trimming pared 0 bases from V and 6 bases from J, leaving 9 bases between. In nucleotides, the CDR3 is TGCGCCAGCAGCTTGGTAGGGCCAGATGGCTACACCTTC. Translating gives CASSLVGPDGYTF.